Sequencing of this T cell receptor (beta chain) was carried out in a study of blood T cells in healthy people across ages. Trimming removed 3 bases at V and 3 bases at J, with 11 bases between. This CDR3 contains 14 residues. Germline CDR1 and CDR2: DFQATT and SNEGSKA (reference sequence). This clonotype has ten or more counts. The use of a sample-barcoded 5' primer and a J-beta primer mix characterized a second PCR of about 6 to 12 cycles. TCRdb passed the 5' RACE reads through MiXCR, listing each CDR3 protein once. The table includes 600,000 or so distinct CDR3 sequences, around 21% detected once. Sequencing was carried out using blood. This clonotype originated in a man aged 70-80 years in good health. The V and J genes are TRBV20-1 and TRBJ1-4, with D possibly TRBD1 on 5 matching bases. The CDR3: CSASNQGANEKLFF. The CDR3 coding sequence is TGCAGTGCTAGTAACCAGGGAGCTAATGAAAAACTGTTTTTT.